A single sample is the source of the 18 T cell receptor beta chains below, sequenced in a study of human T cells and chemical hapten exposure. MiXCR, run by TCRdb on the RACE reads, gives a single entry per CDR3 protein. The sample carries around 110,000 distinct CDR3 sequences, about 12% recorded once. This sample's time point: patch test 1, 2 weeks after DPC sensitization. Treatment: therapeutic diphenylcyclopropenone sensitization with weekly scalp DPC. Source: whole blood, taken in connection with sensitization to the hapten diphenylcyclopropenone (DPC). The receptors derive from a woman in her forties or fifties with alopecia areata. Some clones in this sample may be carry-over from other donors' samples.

The CDR3 coding sequence is TGTGCCAGCACCCGTGACAGGGGGTCGGAGACCCAGTACTTC. Protein product: CASTRDRGSETQYF. The V call is TRBV9, the J call TRBJ2-5, with TRBD1 identical over 9 bases. There are 14 residues in the CDR3. Germline trimming cut 6 bases from V and 5 bases from J; bases unmatched to any gene: 8. Germline V gene lookup returns CDR1 SGDLS and CDR2 YYNGEE.

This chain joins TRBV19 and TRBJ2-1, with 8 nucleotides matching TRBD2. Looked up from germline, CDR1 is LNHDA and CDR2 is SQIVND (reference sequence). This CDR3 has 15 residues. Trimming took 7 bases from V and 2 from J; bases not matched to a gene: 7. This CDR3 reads CASKQRGTPYNEQFF. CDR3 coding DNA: TGTGCCAGTAAACAGCGGGGGACACCCTACAATGAGCAGTTCTTC. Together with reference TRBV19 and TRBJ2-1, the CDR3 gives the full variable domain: DGGITQSPKYLFRKEGQNVTLSCEQNLNHDAMYWYRQDPGQGLRLIYYSQIVNDFQKGDIAEGYSVSREKKESFPLTVTSAQKNPTAFYLCASKQRGTPYNEQFFGPGTRLTVL.

CDR3 residues: CASSPDTQEAFF. The CDR3 nucleotides read TGTGCCAGCAGTCCGGACACGCAAGAAGCTTTCTTT. The chain couples TRBV28 to TRBJ1-1; D is possibly TRBD1 (5 bases). V was trimmed by 5 bases and J by 8 bases, leaving 12 bases between them. Germline V gives CDR1 MDHEN, CDR2 SYDVKM. CDR3 length equals 12 residues.

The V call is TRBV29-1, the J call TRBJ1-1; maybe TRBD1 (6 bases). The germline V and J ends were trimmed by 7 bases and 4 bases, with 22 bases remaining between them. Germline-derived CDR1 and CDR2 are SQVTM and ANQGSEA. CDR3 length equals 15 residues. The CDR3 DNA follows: TGCAGCGAGGCCCCACAGGGATCGGGGACCACTGAAGCTTTCTTT. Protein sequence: CSEAPQGSGTTEAFF.

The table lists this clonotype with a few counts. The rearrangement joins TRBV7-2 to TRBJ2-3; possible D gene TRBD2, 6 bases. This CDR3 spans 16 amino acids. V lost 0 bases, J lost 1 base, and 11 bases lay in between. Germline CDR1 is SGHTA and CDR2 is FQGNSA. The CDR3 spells CASSLAGGIRTDTQYF. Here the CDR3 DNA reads TGTGCCAGCAGCTTAGCTGGGGGGATCCGCACAGATACGCAGTATTTT.

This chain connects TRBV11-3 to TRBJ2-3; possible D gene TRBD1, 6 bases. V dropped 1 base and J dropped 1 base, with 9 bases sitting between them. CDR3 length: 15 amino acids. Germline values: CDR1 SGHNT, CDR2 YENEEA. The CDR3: CASSLGRGGTDTQYF. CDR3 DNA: TGTGCCAGCAGCTTAGGCAGGGGTGGCACAGATACGCAGTATTTT.

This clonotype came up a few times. The CDR3 DNA reads as TGTGCCAGCAGCCTCAGACAGGGAGGGTCCTACAATGAGCAGTTCTTC. Its translation: CASSLRQGGSYNEQFF. The chain has TRBV7-9 and TRBJ2-1, with D tentatively TRBD1 or TRBD2 (7 bases each). The CDR3 is 16 residues long. The germline V gene has CDR1 SEHNR and CDR2 FQNEAQ (reference sequence). With 5 bases removed from V and 1 base from J, the gap between germline ends came to 15 bases.

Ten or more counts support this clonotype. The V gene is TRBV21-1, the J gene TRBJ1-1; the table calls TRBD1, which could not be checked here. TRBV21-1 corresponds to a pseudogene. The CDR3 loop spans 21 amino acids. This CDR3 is CASSKVPPSRDRGLVNTEAFF. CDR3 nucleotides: TGTGCCAGCAGCAAAGTTCCCCCGTCCCGGGACAGGGGTTTGGTGAACACTGAAGCTTTCTTT.

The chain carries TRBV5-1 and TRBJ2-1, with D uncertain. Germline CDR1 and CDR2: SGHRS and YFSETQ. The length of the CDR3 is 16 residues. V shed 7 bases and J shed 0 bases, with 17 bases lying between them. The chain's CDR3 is CASSLMSQSSYNEQFF. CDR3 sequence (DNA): TGCGCCAGCTCACTAATGTCCCAGAGCTCCTACAATGAGCAGTTCTTC.

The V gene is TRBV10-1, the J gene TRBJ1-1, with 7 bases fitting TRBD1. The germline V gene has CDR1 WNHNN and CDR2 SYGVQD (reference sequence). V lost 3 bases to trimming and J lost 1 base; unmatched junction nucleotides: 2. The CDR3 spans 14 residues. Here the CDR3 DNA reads TGCGCCAGCAGTGAAGGGGGCCCGAACACTGAAGCTTTCTTT. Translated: CASSEGGPNTEAFF.

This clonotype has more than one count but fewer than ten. The CDR3 reads CASSPHRGTYSNQPQHF. Here the CDR3 DNA reads TGTGCCAGCAGTCCACACCGAGGGACATATAGCAATCAGCCCCAGCATTTT. V usage is TRBV28 and J usage is TRBJ1-5; D might be TRBD1 (6 bases). Germline-derived CDR1 and CDR2 are MDHEN and SYDVKM. This CDR3 spans 17 amino acids. V gave up 5 bases and J gave up 0 bases, with 17 bases separating them.

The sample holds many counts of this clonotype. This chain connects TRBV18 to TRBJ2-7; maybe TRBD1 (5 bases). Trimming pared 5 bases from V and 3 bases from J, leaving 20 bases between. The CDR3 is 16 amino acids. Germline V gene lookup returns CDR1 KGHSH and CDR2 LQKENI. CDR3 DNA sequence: TGTGCCAGCTCATCAATCTCAGGTACCAGGGACTACGAGCAGTACTTC. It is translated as CASSSISGTRDYEQYF.

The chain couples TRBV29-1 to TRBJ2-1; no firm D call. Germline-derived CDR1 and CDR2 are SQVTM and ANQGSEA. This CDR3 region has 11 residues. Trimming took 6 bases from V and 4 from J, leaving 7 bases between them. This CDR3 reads CSVQEYNEQFF. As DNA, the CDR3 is TGCAGCGTGCAGGAGTACAATGAGCAGTTCTTC.

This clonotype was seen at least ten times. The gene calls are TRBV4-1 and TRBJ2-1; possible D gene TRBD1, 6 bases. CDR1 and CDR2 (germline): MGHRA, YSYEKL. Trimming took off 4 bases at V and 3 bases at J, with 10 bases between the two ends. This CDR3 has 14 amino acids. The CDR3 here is CASSRTVIYNEQFF. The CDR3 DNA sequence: TGCGCCAGCAGCCGGACAGTAATCTACAATGAGCAGTTCTTC.

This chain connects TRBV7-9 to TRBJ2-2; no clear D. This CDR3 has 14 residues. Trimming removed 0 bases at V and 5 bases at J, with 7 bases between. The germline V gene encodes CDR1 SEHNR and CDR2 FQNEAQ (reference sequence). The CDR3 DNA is TGTGCCAGCAGCTTAGCGTTCCGGACCGGGGAGCTGTTTTTT. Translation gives CASSLAFRTGELFF.

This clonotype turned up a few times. The CDR3 here is CASSLNGLAGVPEQYF. The CDR3 DNA follows: TGCGCCAGCAGCTTGAACGGACTAGCGGGAGTGCCCGAGCAGTACTTC. V and J are TRBV5-1 and TRBJ2-7; TRBD2 matches at 13 bases. Germline trimming cut 1 base from V and 6 bases from J; bases unmatched to any gene: 7. The CDR3 is made up of 16 amino acids. Germline-derived CDR1 and CDR2 are SGHRS and YFSETQ. Variable domain in full (rest from reference TRBV5-1 and TRBJ2-7): KAGVTQTPRYLIKTRGQQVTLSCSPISGHRSVSWYQQTPGQGLQFLFEYFSETQRNKGNFPGRFSGRQFSNSRSEMNVSTLELGDSALYLCASSLNGLAGVPEQYFGPGTRLTVT.

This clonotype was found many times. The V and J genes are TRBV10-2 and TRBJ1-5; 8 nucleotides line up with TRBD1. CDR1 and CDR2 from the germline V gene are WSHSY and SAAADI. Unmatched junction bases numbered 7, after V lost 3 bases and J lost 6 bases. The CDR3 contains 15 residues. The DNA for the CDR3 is TGCGCCAGCAGTGACCCAGGACAGGGACGTCAGCCCCAGCATTTT. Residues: CASSDPGQGRQPQHF.

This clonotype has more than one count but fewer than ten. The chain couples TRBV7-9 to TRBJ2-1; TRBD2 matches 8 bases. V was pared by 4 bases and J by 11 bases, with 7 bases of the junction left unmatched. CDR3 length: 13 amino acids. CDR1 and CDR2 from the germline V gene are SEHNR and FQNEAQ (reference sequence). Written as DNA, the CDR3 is TGTGCCAGCAGCTCCGAGCGGGAGTATCAGCAGTTCTTC. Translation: CASSSEREYQQFF.